This note documents a single T cell receptor (beta chain) sequence. The antigen remains undetermined. Documented time point: after dendritic cell vaccination, including at tumor progression/relapse. The data were obtained in a study of glioma-infiltrating T cells after dendritic cell vaccination. The overall study: Patients received three intradermal dendritic cell vaccine injections at biweekly intervals. Study findings and constraints: Estimated pretreatment TIL content predicted outcome after dendritic cell vaccination. No direct clonality-survival link was found; a diverse polyclonal response may matter.

Germline CDR1 and CDR2: SGHRS and YFSETQ. Trimming removed 5 bases from V and 0 bases from J; junction bases left unmatched: 10. The CDR3 spans 17 residues. Using immunoSEQ multiplex PCR, the repertoire was profiled, and TCRdb retains in-frame clones only, with some absent. Found here are tens of thousands of clones, under 85% of them singletons; the top ten hold approximately 6.6%. This sequence joins TRBV5-1 and TRBJ2-1, with TRBD2 identical over 8 bases. The sample consisted of blood, taken after dendritic cell vaccination. The receptor was derived from a human donor with glioblastoma. The CDR3: CASRGQAGASSYNEQFF. The DNA for the CDR3 is TGCGCCAGCAGGGGACAAGCGGGGGCCAGCTCCTACAATGAGCAGTTCTTC.